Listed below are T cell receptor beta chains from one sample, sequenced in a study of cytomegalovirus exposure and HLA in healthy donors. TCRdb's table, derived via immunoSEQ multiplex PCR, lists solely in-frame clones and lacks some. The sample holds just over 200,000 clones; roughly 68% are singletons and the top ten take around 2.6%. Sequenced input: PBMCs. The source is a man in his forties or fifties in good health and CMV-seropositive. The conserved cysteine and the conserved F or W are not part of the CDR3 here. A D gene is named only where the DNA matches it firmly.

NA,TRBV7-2,ASSFKGGQETQY
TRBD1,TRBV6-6,ASSGTGGYEQY
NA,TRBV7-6,ASSLYSPAGSSGNTIY
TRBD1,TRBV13,ASSSHHRGVGEQY
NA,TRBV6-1,ASSVQTGHPYEQY
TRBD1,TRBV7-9,ASSSSPGQPTYNEQF
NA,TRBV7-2,ASSLTGGTEAF
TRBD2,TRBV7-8,ASSRREGGADTQY
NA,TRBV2,ASSISTTQETQY
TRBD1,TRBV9,ASSMTGGEYNEQF
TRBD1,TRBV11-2,ASSWRTGSPEPQH
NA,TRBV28,ASSLLSGAGDGGELF
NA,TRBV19,ASTPGGPGTSNQPQH
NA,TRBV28,ASSFNPRTEFYQPQH
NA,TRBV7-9,ASSLAPGGLGGNTIY
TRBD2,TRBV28,ASSLPLAGGPGEQF
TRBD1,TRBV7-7,ASSDGTGGIGELF